A selection of T cell receptor beta chains follows, all from one sample in a study of cytomegalovirus exposure and HLA in healthy donors. Repertoires were generated with immunoSEQ multiplex PCR, while TCRdb's copy carries only in-frame clones and drops some. The sample carries hundreds of thousands of clones, approximately 80% recorded once. Material: PBMCs. Every receptor here comes from a girl aged 10-17 years in good health and CMV-seronegative. Both conserved end residues are part of each CDR3. The order of the fields is clone size, CDR3 length, J gene, V gene, D gene, CDR3 DNA, CDR3 protein. The D gene is left open where the match is weak. Some rows mark clone size as missing; the rest say once, few, many or name a class of expanded clone.

abundance: once
len: 15
j_gene: TRBJ1-5
v_gene: TRBV2
d_gene: NA
CDR3nt: TGTGCCAGCAGGCGGGCGGCCTCAACCCTATGGCCCCAGCATTTT
CDR3aa: CASRRAASTLWPQHF

abundance: NA
len: 15
j_gene: TRBJ2-6
v_gene: TRBV25-1
d_gene: NA
CDR3nt: TGTGCCAGCAGTAACACAGGGCCTGGGGCCAACGTCCTGACTTTC
CDR3aa: CASSNTGPGANVLTF

abundance: NA
len: 17
j_gene: TRBJ1-1
v_gene: TRBV10-3
d_gene: TRBD1
CDR3nt: TGTGCCATCAGGACGGACAGGGCCGGTTTCATGGGGGCTGAAGCTTTCTTT
CDR3aa: CAIRTDRAGFMGAEAFF

abundance: few
len: 13
j_gene: TRBJ2-3
v_gene: TRBV10-3
d_gene: NA
CDR3nt: TGTGCCATCAGCGCAGGGGGCACAGATACGCAGTATTTT
CDR3aa: CAISAGGTDTQYF

abundance: NA
len: 17
j_gene: TRBJ2-3
v_gene: TRBV28
d_gene: NA
CDR3nt: TGTGCCAGCAGTGATACAAACCCCGCGGCGAGCACAGATACGCAGTATTTT
CDR3aa: CASSDTNPAASTDTQYF

abundance: NA
len: 15
j_gene: TRBJ2-1
v_gene: TRBV5-3
d_gene: NA
CDR3nt: TGTGCCAGCGAAAGGGAGTATTGGTCCTGCAATGAGCAGTTCTTC
CDR3aa: CASEREYWSCNEQFF

abundance: NA
len: 15
j_gene: TRBJ1-5
v_gene: TRBV7-6
d_gene: TRBD1
CDR3nt: TGTGCCAGCAGCGTACACAGGGGAGACAATCAGCCCCAGCATTTT
CDR3aa: CASSVHRGDNQPQHF

abundance: NA
len: 13
j_gene: TRBJ1-6
v_gene: TRBV30
d_gene: NA
CDR3nt: TGTGCCTGGTCCCAGGGAAGAAATTCACCCCTCCACTTT
CDR3aa: CAWSQGRNSPLHF

abundance: NA
len: 16
j_gene: TRBJ2-7
v_gene: TRBV5-1
d_gene: NA
CDR3nt: TGCGCCAGCAGCTTCACTCCAGGGTATTCCACCTACGAGCAGTACTTC
CDR3aa: CASSFTPGYSTYEQYF

abundance: NA
len: 11
j_gene: TRBJ2-1
v_gene: TRBV7-2
d_gene: NA
CDR3nt: TGTGCCAGCAGGCGAAGTCGCGAGCAGTTCTTC
CDR3aa: CASRRSREQFF

abundance: NA
len: 16
j_gene: TRBJ1-1
v_gene: TRBV28
d_gene: NA
CDR3nt: TGTGCCAGCAGTTTGAGGGCAGGGGTTCGGAACACTGAAGCTTTCTTT
CDR3aa: CASSLRAGVRNTEAFF

abundance: NA
len: 17
j_gene: TRBJ1-4
v_gene: TRBV21-1
d_gene: NA
CDR3nt: TGTGCCAGCAGCAAAAAATGGAAACAGTCAACTAATGAAAAACTGTTTTTT
CDR3aa: CASSKKWKQSTNEKLFF

abundance: few
len: 15
j_gene: TRBJ1-1
v_gene: TRBV9
d_gene: NA
CDR3nt: TGTGCCAGCAGCACGAGCGGGACACTGACGTCTGAAGCTTTCTTT
CDR3aa: CASSTSGTLTSEAFF

abundance: NA
len: 14
j_gene: TRBJ1-4
v_gene: TRBV7-8
d_gene: NA
CDR3nt: TGTGCCAGCAGCCCACGAGGGGGAAATGAAAAACTGTTTTTT
CDR3aa: CASSPRGGNEKLFF

abundance: NA
len: 17
j_gene: TRBJ2-6
v_gene: TRBV6-4
d_gene: TRBD1
CDR3nt: TGTGCCAGCAGTCCCCGGGACAGGGTATTGGGGGCCAACGTCCTGACTTTC
CDR3aa: CASSPRDRVLGANVLTF

abundance: once
len: 18
j_gene: TRBJ2-3
v_gene: TRBV12-1
d_gene: NA
CDR3nt: TGTGCCAGCAGCTCACTTTGTCGGGAGGGTTCGGGCACAGATACGCAGTATTTT
CDR3aa: CASSSLCREGSGTDTQYF

abundance: NA
len: 12
j_gene: TRBJ2-7
v_gene: TRBV11-2
d_gene: NA
CDR3nt: TGTGCCAGCAGCTTCCAGGGGTGGGAGCAGTACTTC
CDR3aa: CASSFQGWEQYF

abundance: NA
len: 12
j_gene: TRBJ1-2
v_gene: TRBV6-1
d_gene: NA
CDR3nt: TGTGCCAGCAGTTTACAGGGTGGGGGCTACACCTTC
CDR3aa: CASSLQGGGYTF

abundance: NA
len: 15
j_gene: TRBJ2-7
v_gene: TRBV28
d_gene: NA
CDR3nt: TGTGCCAGCAGGACAGGACTGAGTGTATCCTACGAGCAGTACTTC
CDR3aa: CASRTGLSVSYEQYF

abundance: NA
len: 15
j_gene: TRBJ2-3
v_gene: TRBV27
d_gene: NA
CDR3nt: TGTGCCAGCAGTCGAAATAGCGGAGGGGCAGATACGCAGTATTTT
CDR3aa: CASSRNSGGADTQYF

abundance: NA
len: 15
j_gene: TRBJ2-7
v_gene: TRBV19
d_gene: TRBD1
CDR3nt: TGTGCCAGTAGTATGGACAGGTCCCTCCGTGGAGAGCAGTACTTC
CDR3aa: CASSMDRSLRGEQYF

abundance: NA
len: 12
j_gene: TRBJ1-1
v_gene: TRBV7-3
d_gene: NA
CDR3nt: TGTGCCAGCAGCTACAGGAACACTGAAGCTTTCTTT
CDR3aa: CASSYRNTEAFF

abundance: NA
len: 12
j_gene: TRBJ1-1
v_gene: TRBV27
d_gene: NA
CDR3nt: TGTGCCAGCAGTTCAGGGAACACTGAAGCTTTCTTT
CDR3aa: CASSSGNTEAFF

abundance: few
len: 14
j_gene: TRBJ1-1
v_gene: TRBV7-9
d_gene: NA
CDR3nt: TGTGCCAGCAGCTTTCTGCAGAAGAACACTGAAGCTTTCTTT
CDR3aa: CASSFLQKNTEAFF